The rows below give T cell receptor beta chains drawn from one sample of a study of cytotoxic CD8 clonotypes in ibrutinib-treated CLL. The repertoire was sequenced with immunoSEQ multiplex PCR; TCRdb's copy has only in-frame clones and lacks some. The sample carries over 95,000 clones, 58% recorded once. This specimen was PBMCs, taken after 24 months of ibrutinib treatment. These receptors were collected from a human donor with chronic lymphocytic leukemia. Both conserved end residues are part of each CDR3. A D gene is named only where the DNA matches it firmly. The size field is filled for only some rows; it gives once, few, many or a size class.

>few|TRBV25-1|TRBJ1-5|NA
CASSPFGGGRLAQPQHF
TGTGCCAGCAGTCCGTTCGGCGGGGGGCGGTTGGCTCAGCCCCAGCATTTT
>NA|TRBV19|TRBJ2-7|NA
CASSPTGPSYEQYF
TGTGCCAGTAGTCCAACAGGGCCCTCCTACGAGCAGTACTTC
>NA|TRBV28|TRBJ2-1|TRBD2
CASESGGPNNEQFF
TGTGCCAGCGAGAGCGGGGGACCTAACAATGAGCAGTTCTTC
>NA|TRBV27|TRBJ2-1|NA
CASSLRQGGYNEQFF
TGTGCCAGCAGTTTACGGCAGGGCGGCTACAATGAGCAGTTCTTC
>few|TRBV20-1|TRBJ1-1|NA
CSANTEAFF
TGCAGTGCGAACACTGAAGCTTTCTTT
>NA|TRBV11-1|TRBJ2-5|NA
CASSLERIETQYF
TGTGCCAGCAGCTTAGAAAGGATAGAGACCCAGTACTTC
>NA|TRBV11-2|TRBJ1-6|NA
CASSLELINSPLHF
TGTGCCAGCAGCTTAGAACTGATCAATTCACCCCTCCACTTT
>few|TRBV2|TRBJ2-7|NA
CATYVSPSYEQYF
TGTGCCACCTATGTGTCTCCCTCCTACGAGCAGTACTTC
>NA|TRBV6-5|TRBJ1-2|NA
CASSSGLGYTF
TGTGCCAGCAGTTCGGGACTTGGCTACACCTTC
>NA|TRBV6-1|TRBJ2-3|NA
CASTIVSGADTQYF
TGTGCCAGCACGATAGTTTCAGGGGCAGATACGCAGTATTTT
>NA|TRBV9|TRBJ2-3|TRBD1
CASSVSGGGTDTQYF
TGTGCCAGCAGCGTGTCAGGGGGAGGCACAGATACGCAGTATTTT
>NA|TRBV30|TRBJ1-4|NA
CAWSVKRGEKLFF
TGTGCCTGGAGTGTGAAGAGGGGTGAAAAACTGTTTTTT
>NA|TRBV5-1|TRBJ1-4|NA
CASSLLGGMGEKLFF
TGCGCCAGCAGCTTATTGGGAGGGATGGGTGAAAAACTGTTTTTT
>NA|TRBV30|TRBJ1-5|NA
CAWSGGLGQPQHF
TGTGCCTGGAGTGGGGGGCTTGGTCAGCCCCAGCATTTT
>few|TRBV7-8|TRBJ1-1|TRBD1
CASSNDRVTEAFF
TGTGCCAGCAGCAACGACAGGGTTACTGAAGCTTTCTTT
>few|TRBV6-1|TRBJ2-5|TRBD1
CASSVTGTGRETQYF
TGTGCCAGCAGTGTCACCGGGACAGGGCGCGAGACCCAGTACTTC
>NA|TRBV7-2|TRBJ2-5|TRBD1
CASSLLGQGQETQYF
TGTGCCAGCAGCTTACTGGGACAGGGACAAGAGACCCAGTACTTC
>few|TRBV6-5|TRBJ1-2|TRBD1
CASSDRGYGYTF
TGTGCCAGCAGCGACAGGGGCTATGGCTACACCTTC
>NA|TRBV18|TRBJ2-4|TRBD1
CASSPQGTVAKNIQYF
TGTGCCAGCTCCCCGCAGGGGACAGTAGCCAAAAACATTCAGTACTTC
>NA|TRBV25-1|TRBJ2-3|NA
CASSELRGNTDTQYF
TGTGCCAGCAGTGAATTAAGGGGGAACACAGATACGCAGTATTTT
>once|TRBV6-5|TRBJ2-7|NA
CASSRRDSFYEQYF
TGTGCCAGCAGTCGCCGAGACAGCTTCTACGAGCAGTACTTC
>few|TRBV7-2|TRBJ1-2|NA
CASSSRTESYGYTF
TGTGCCAGCAGCTCCAGGACGGAGAGCTATGGCTACACCTTC
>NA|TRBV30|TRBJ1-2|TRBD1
CAWTPGGDRLNYGYTF
TGTGCCTGGACCCCGGGGGGGGACAGGTTGAACTATGGCTACACCTTC
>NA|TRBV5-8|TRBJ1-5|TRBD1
CASSVTRGPGNQPQHF
TGTGCCAGCAGCGTAACCAGGGGGCCAGGCAATCAGCCCCAGCATTTT
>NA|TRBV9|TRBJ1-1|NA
CASSVAGLHMNTEAFF
TGTGCCAGCAGCGTAGCCGGGCTGCACATGAACACTGAAGCTTTCTTT
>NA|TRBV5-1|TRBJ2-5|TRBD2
CASSLGTSKETQYF
TGCGCCAGCAGCCTTGGGACTAGCAAAGAGACCCAGTACTTC
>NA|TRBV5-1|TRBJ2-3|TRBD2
CASSLGNSGGSTDTQYF
TGCGCCAGCAGCTTGGGAAATAGCGGGGGGTCCACAGATACGCAGTATTTT
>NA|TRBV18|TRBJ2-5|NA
CASSPTFRRDQETQYF
TGTGCCAGCTCACCGACCTTCCGGAGGGACCAAGAGACCCAGTACTTC
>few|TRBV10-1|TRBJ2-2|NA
CASSDQYTGELFF
TGCGCCAGCAGTGATCAATACACCGGGGAGCTGTTTTTT
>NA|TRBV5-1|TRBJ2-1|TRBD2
CASSHLTGTSNHEQFF
TGCGCCAGCAGCCACTTAACCGGGACTAGCAACCATGAGCAGTTCTTC
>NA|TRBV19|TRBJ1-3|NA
CASRTQESGNTIYF
TGTGCCAGCAGAACACAGGAGTCTGGAAACACCATATATTTT
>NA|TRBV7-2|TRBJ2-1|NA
CASSLEGEPYNEQFF
TGTGCCAGCAGCTTAGAGGGGGAGCCCTACAATGAGCAGTTCTTC
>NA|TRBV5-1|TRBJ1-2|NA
CASRPTVSQGGYTF
TGCGCCAGCAGACCCACCGTGTCCCAGGGAGGCTACACCTTC
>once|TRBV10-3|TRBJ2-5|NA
CAISDRGGQGQETQYF
TGTGCCATCAGTGACAGGGGTGGGCAAGGGCAAGAGACCCAGTACTTC
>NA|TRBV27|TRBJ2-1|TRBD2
CASSLASGAYEQFF
TGTGCCAGCAGTTTAGCTAGCGGGGCCTATGAGCAGTTCTTC
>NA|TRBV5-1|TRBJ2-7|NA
CASSLRPASYEQYF
TGCGCCAGCAGCTTGAGACCCGCTTCCTACGAGCAGTACTTC
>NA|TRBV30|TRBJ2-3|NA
CAWSREDTQYF
TGTGCCTGGAGTCGGGAGGATACGCAGTATTTT
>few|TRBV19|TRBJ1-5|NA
CASSIAVGNQPQHF
TGTGCCAGTAGTATAGCGGTGGGCAATCAGCCCCAGCATTTT
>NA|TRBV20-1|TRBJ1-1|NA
CFPTNTEAFF
TGCTTCCCAACGAACACTGAAGCTTTCTTT
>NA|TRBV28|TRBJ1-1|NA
CASSPFDRSTEAFF
TGTGCCAGCAGTCCCTTCGACAGGTCCACTGAAGCTTTCTTT
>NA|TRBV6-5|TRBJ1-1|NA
CATSYGAAKTEAFF
TGTGCCACCAGTTATGGGGCAGCGAAGACTGAAGCTTTCTTT